The present entry profiles one T cell receptor beta chain with its context. No antigen is known for it. The CDR3 length is 13 residues. Germline V lookup: CDR1 SGHRS, CDR2 YFSETQ. The data derive from a study of monozygotic twins with inflammatory bowel disease. Study results and limitations: Against healthy co-twins, IBD patients had lower TCRbeta diversity (measured by inverse Simpson). Since immunosuppressive treatments differed, patient repertoires may have gained added variability. Cells of different T cell subtypes could not be told apart.

The RNA usage for each TCR library was 3500 ng of total RNA. TCRdb reprocessed the 5' RACE reads and reports one entry per CDR3 protein, with no DNA. The sample shows some 450,000 distinct CDR3 sequences, and around 2.4% sits with its ten largest clones. Material for sequencing was blood. The receptor was isolated from a human donor with ulcerative colitis or Crohn's disease, or a healthy co-twin of an affected twin (not recorded which). The chain couples TRBV5-1 to TRBJ2-5; TCRdb returns TRBD2, unconfirmable since there is no DNA. The CDR3 is CASSFQEGETQYF.